These T cell receptor beta chains were read from a single sample in a study of shared clonotypes between healthy human individuals. Assay: immunoSEQ multiplex PCR; the TCRdb copy retains only in-frame clones and omits some. The sample includes roughly 2.6 million clones, 85% to 95% seen only once; the top ten take 0.14%. The source material was naive CD4+ T cells sorted from blood. These receptors originate from a man younger than 30 in good health. Each CDR3 is given with its conserved first and last residue. Fields, in order: clone size, J gene, CDR3 length, V gene, D gene, CDR3 protein, CDR3 DNA. The D gene is left open where the match is weak. Not all rows give a size; the values are once, few, many and, for expanded clones, a class.

. TRBJ2-1 15 TRBV25-1 . CASSYREGSYNEQFF TGTGCCAGCAGTTACCGCGAGGGGTCCTACAATGAGCAGTTCTTC
. TRBJ2-1 13 TRBV11-2 . CASSLSLYNEQFF TGTGCCAGCAGCTTAAGTCTGTACAATGAGCAGTTCTTC
. TRBJ1-1 15 TRBV6-5 . CASSYSGVMNTEAFF TGTGCCAGCAGTTACTCAGGAGTTATGAACACTGAAGCTTTCTTT
. TRBJ1-5 15 TRBV6-1 . CASSAGTLSNQPQHF TGTGCCAGCAGTGCCGGGACTCTTAGCAATCAGCCCCAGCATTTT
. TRBJ2-7 14 TRBV18 TRBD1 CASSHGQENYEQYF TGTGCCAGCTCACACGGACAGGAAAACTACGAGCAGTACTTC
. TRBJ2-5 15 TRBV5-4 . CASSLGLVNQETQYF TGTGCCAGCAGCTTGGGCCTCGTCAACCAAGAGACCCAGTACTTC
. TRBJ2-7 16 TRBV6-6 TRBD1 CASSYTKTGAVLEQYF TGTGCCAGCAGTTACACTAAGACAGGGGCGGTACTCGAGCAGTACTTC
. TRBJ1-2 14 TRBV28 . CASSETAINYGYTF TGTGCCAGCAGCGAGACAGCGATAAACTATGGCTACACCTTC
. TRBJ2-1 16 TRBV4-1 TRBD2 CASSQRGLAGDNEQFF TGCGCCAGCAGCCAGAGGGGACTAGCGGGAGACAATGAGCAGTTCTTC
once TRBJ2-1 13 TRBV14 . CASSQAASREQFF TGTGCCAGCAGCCAAGCCGCTAGCAGAGAGCAGTTCTTC
. TRBJ1-4 14 TRBV7-2 . CASSGTGISEKLFF TGTGCCAGCAGCGGAACCGGAATCAGTGAAAAACTGTTTTTT
. TRBJ2-5 16 TRBV21-1 . CASSKGSSGRQETQYF TGTGCCAGCAGCAAAGGTTCTAGCGGGAGGCAAGAGACCCAGTACTTC
. TRBJ2-6 15 TRBV30 . CAWTQGSSGANVLTF TGTGCCTGGACCCAAGGGAGCTCTGGGGCCAACGTCCTGACTTTC
. TRBJ2-2 16 TRBV18 . CASSPPPIKNTGELFF TGTGCCAGCTCACCCCCCCCCATCAAGAACACCGGGGAGCTGTTTTTT
. TRBJ2-1 13 TRBV29-1 . CSVITSSYNEQFF TGCAGCGTTATAACCAGCTCCTACAATGAGCAGTTCTTC
. TRBJ1-6 14 TRBV7-3 . CASSLTGSNSPLHF TGTGCCAGCAGCTTAACAGGGTCTAATTCACCCCTCCACTTT
. TRBJ1-2 15 TRBV19 . CASSIWDGDPYGYTF TGTGCCAGTAGTATTTGGGACGGAGACCCTTATGGCTACACCTTC
. TRBJ1-5 14 TRBV6-1 . CASNSEEGYQPQHF TGTGCCAGCAACTCCGAGGAGGGCTATCAGCCCCAGCATTTT
. TRBJ1-1 14 TRBV5-1 . CASSLGGLSTEAFF TGCGCCAGCAGCTTGGGAGGGCTATCTACTGAAGCTTTCTTT
. TRBJ2-5 14 TRBV10-2 TRBD1 CASKQGGNQETQYF TGCGCCAGCAAACAGGGGGGAAACCAAGAGACCCAGTACTTC
few TRBJ1-5 15 TRBV7-9 . CASSLRFRFNQPQHF TGTGCCAGCAGCTTGAGGTTCCGGTTCAATCAGCCCCAGCATTTT
. TRBJ2-7 13 TRBV9 . CASSVNQHYEQYF TGTGCCAGCAGCGTAAACCAGCACTACGAGCAGTACTTC
. TRBJ2-6 16 TRBV4-3 . CASSPQGSSGANVLTF TGCGCCAGCAGCCCTCAGGGCAGCTCTGGGGCCAACGTCCTGACTTTC
. TRBJ2-3 13 TRBV19 TRBD1 CASTGQGVDTQYF TGTGCCAGTACGGGACAGGGTGTAGATACGCAGTATTTT
. TRBJ2-5 13 TRBV29-1 . CSGLSVRGETQYF TGCAGCGGGTTAAGCGTCCGGGGAGAGACCCAGTACTTC
. TRBJ2-7 12 TRBV6-5 TRBD1 CASSLPGGEQYF TGTGCCAGCAGCTTACCAGGGGGCGAGCAGTACTTC
. TRBJ1-2 13 TRBV5-1 . CASSLDSFYGYTF TGCGCCAGCAGCTTGGACAGTTTCTATGGCTACACCTTC
. TRBJ2-7 15 TRBV10-1 . CASSESKWGSYEQYF TGCGCCAGCAGTGAGTCAAAATGGGGATCCTACGAGCAGTACTTC
. TRBJ2-7 15 TRBV7-6 TRBD1 CASSLPPGTAAEQYF TGTGCCAGCAGCCTTCCACCCGGGACAGCCGCCGAGCAGTACTTC
. TRBJ2-1 15 TRBV5-6 . CASSLDGNTYNEQFF TGTGCCAGCAGCTTGGACGGGAACACCTACAATGAGCAGTTCTTC
. TRBJ1-2 13 TRBV6-5 TRBD1 CASSRQGGNGYTF TGTGCCAGCAGCCGACAGGGGGGGAATGGCTACACCTTC
. TRBJ2-4 15 TRBV4-1 . CASSQVTEAKNIQYF TGCGCCAGCAGCCAAGTTACCGAAGCCAAAAACATTCAGTACTTC
. TRBJ1-6 14 TRBV28 . CASSLRGGSSPLHF TGTGCCAGCAGTTTAAGGGGGGGGAGTTCACCCCTCCACTTT
. TRBJ2-7 15 TRBV27 TRBD2 CASSLAGGPSGEQYF TGTGCCAGCAGCTTAGCGGGAGGGCCCTCGGGTGAGCAGTACTTC
. TRBJ2-5 14 TRBV10-3 . CAISEPRVSETQYF TGTGCCATCAGTGAGCCCCGAGTTAGTGAGACCCAGTACTTC
. TRBJ2-7 11 TRBV10-3 . CASREVYEQYF TGTGCCAGCAGGGAGGTATACGAGCAGTACTTC
. TRBJ2-5 13 TRBV13 TRBD1 CASRMTGMETQYF TGTGCCAGCAGGATGACAGGGATGGAGACCCAGTACTTC
. TRBJ1-6 14 TRBV28 TRBD1 CASSPGQVPSFLHF TGTGCCAGCAGTCCCGGACAGGTCCCGAGTTTCCTCCACTTT
once TRBJ2-7 14 TRBV29-1 . CSVGEQLQPREQYF TGCAGCGTTGGGGAACAGCTCCAGCCAAGAGAGCAGTACTTC
. TRBJ2-3 16 TRBV5-1 . CASSLGGSRSTDTQYF TGCGCCAGCAGCTTGGGGGGTAGTCGGAGCACAGATACGCAGTATTTT
. TRBJ2-2 13 TRBV5-1 . CASSQGNTGELFF TGCGCCAGCAGCCAAGGAAACACCGGGGAGCTGTTTTTT
. TRBJ1-1 16 TRBV25-1 TRBD1 CASSPWDRGGGTEAFF TGTGCCAGCAGTCCCTGGGACAGGGGCGGGGGCACTGAAGCTTTCTTT
. TRBJ2-7 14 TRBV5-1 . CASSSGSYSYEQYF TGCGCCAGCAGCTCCGGGTCCTACTCCTACGAGCAGTACTTC
. TRBJ2-1 14 TRBV2 . CASSDQGGPNEQFF TGTGCCAGCAGTGATCAAGGGGGGCCAAATGAGCAGTTCTTC
. TRBJ1-3 15 TRBV5-4 TRBD1 CASSLEGTGGNTIYF TGTGCCAGCAGCTTGGAGGGGACAGGGGGAAACACCATATATTTT
. TRBJ1-1 15 TRBV27 TRBD1 CASSDRGRMNTEAFF TGTGCCAGCAGTGACAGGGGACGGATGAACACTGAAGCTTTCTTT
. TRBJ2-5 16 TRBV6-1 TRBD2 CASSATSGRSQETQYF TGTGCCAGCAGTGCAACTAGCGGGAGATCCCAAGAGACCCAGTACTTC
. TRBJ1-2 13 TRBV27 . CASSSGTNYGYTF TGTGCCAGCAGTTCCGGGACTAACTATGGCTACACCTTC
few TRBJ1-4 13 TRBV29-1 . CSVEEGNTEKLFF TGCAGCGTTGAAGAAGGGAACACTGAAAAACTGTTTTTT
. TRBJ1-1 17 TRBV27 . CASSLSPGQTMNTEAFF TGTGCCAGCAGTTTATCGCCCGGGCAGACCATGAACACTGAAGCTTTCTTT
. TRBJ2-7 15 TRBV27 TRBD1 CASSLEGQGAYEQYF TGTGCCAGCAGTTTAGAGGGGCAGGGGGCCTACGAGCAGTACTTC
. TRBJ1-2 15 TRBV2 TRBD1 CARSRRDRGKNGYTF TGTGCCAGGTCACGGAGGGACAGGGGAAAGAATGGCTACACCTTC
few TRBJ2-1 9 TRBV7-9 . CASPNEQFF TGTGCCTCCCCCAATGAGCAGTTCTTC
. TRBJ1-4 16 TRBV7-2 . CASTTEALATNEKLFF TGTGCCAGCACTACAGAGGCCCTTGCAACTAATGAAAAACTGTTTTTT
. TRBJ2-7 14 TRBV16 TRBD1 CASSQQGAVYEQYF TGTGCCAGCAGCCAACAGGGGGCGGTTTACGAGCAGTACTTC
. TRBJ2-1 16 TRBV6-5 TRBD1 CASSYRKAGGNNEQFF TGTGCCAGCAGTTACAGGAAGGCAGGGGGAAACAATGAGCAGTTCTTC
few TRBJ1-1 14 TRBV5-1 TRBD1 CASSSRGVNTEAFF TGCGCCAGCAGCTCCAGGGGGGTGAACACTGAAGCTTTCTTT
. TRBJ2-3 17 TRBV27 TRBD2 CASSLRPSGGSTDTQYF TGTGCCAGCAGTTTACGGCCTAGCGGGGGCTCCACAGATACGCAGTATTTT
. TRBJ2-1 14 TRBV6-6 . CASRFGLSPNEQFF TGTGCCAGCAGATTCGGACTAAGTCCCAATGAGCAGTTCTTC
. TRBJ1-5 15 TRBV9 . CASSTLGESNQPQHF TGTGCCAGCAGCACACTTGGTGAGAGCAATCAGCCCCAGCATTTT